The entry below describes one TCR beta chain. This clonotype was seen only a few times. Its cognate antigen has yet to be identified. Base-call qualities are not available, and no considerably larger clone is one nucleotide away. The data originate from a study of T-cell reconstitution after alpha-beta-depleted transplantation in children (dated by TCRdb to between 2015 and 2016). About the full investigation: T-cell immune reconstitution after TCRalphabeta/CD19-depleted allogeneic hematopoietic cell transplantation in children was quantitatively tracked in the study by means of TCR repertoire profiling.

Trimming takes 0 bases from V and 3 bases from J, and the germline ends sit 10 bases apart. Via the germline V gene (reference sequence), CDR1 is LNHNV and CDR2 YYDKDF. Inclusive of the bounding cysteine and phenylalanine, the CDR3 is 15 residues long. CDR3 DNA is the only sequence kept; it has 45 bases, read in frame from the first base. Library construction relied on PCR. The data were produced on an Illumina HiSeq 2500. TCR libraries were prepared with molecular barcoding, using unique molecular identifiers to normalize TCRbeta repertoire quantification. Starting from the raw public reads, TCRdb applied fastp trimming at Q25, assembled clones with MiXCR and retained in-frame beta chains. CDR3 protein sequences are deduplicated, and each keeps its most common genes and DNA. The sample includes 350,000 to 400,000 distinct CDR3 sequences, with more than 10% observed a single time. Of the sample, roughly 4.5% falls within the top ten clones.

The sequence was collected from a human donor who donated a stem cell graft to a child with Fanconi anemia. The chain uses TRBV15 and TRBJ2-3; the best D guess is TRBD2, with 6 bases matching. Sequencing used PBMCs, obtained from the stem cell graft. CDR3 protein: CATSREGRQTDTQYF. The sequence in DNA is TGTGCCACCAGCAGAGAAGGGAGGCAGACAGATACGCAGTATTTT.